Given below is one T cell receptor (beta chain) in context. Measured with immunoSEQ multiplex PCR; TCRdb has only the in-frame clones, and not every one. The data show 200,000 to 250,000 clones, 65% to 90% seen once. The CDR3 is 13 residues long. Looked up from germline, CDR1 is KGHSH and CDR2 is LQKENI. The junction had 3 bases not matched to a gene; V was cut back by 3 bases and J by 7 bases. The record originates from a study of blood T cell repertoires in COVID-19. The sequencing sample was made of peripheral blood. This sequence originates from a woman in her 70s with COVID-19, enrolled during active disease. V gene TRBV18 combines with J gene TRBJ1-2; TRBD1 matches at 9 bases. CDR3 region: CASSPGTGFGYTF. The CDR3 DNA reads as TGTGCCAGCTCACCCGGGACAGGGTTTGGCTACACCTTC.